In its sample, the clone carrying this T cell receptor beta chain was seen once. Primers for the PCR totalled 60 Vbeta and 13 Jbeta. The assay was immunoSEQ multiplex PCR, and TCRdb's table has in-frame clones only and misses some. The sample contains about 170,000 clones, 73% of which appear only once. This entry belongs to a study of cytomegalovirus exposure and HLA in healthy donors. CDR1 is SGHTA and CDR2 is FQGNSA in the germline V gene. This CDR3 is built from 13 residues. With 2 bases removed from V and 4 bases from J, the gap between germline ends came to 8 bases. The rearrangement links TRBV7-2 to TRBJ2-5, with D possibly matching TRBD1 (6 bases). The clonotype was recovered from a woman under 30 in good health and CMV-seropositive. Sequenced material: PBMCs. CDR3 residues: CASSLQGRETQYF. CDR3 DNA sequence: TGTGCCAGCAGCTTACAGGGGCGAGAGACCCAGTACTTC.